Included here is one T cell receptor (beta chain) sequence, with context. The target of this receptor is not known. No much larger clone exists at a distance of one base, and base qualities are not known. The entry originates in a study of blood T cell repertoires in COVID-19 (TCRdb year 2020). Some background on the complete study: Samples from collaborators originated in the United States, Italy and Spain and spanned both the acute and convalescent phases of COVID-19. The material from the prospective study consisted of cDNA or gDNA derived from T cells, B-cell-depleted T cells, or PBMCs. The dataset comprised deeply sampled blood TCRbeta repertoires from subjects exposed to, actively infected with, or recovered from COVID-19. The repertoires were released in a freely available public database meant as a resource for research on the immune response to SARS-CoV-2. The samples were drawn from two sources: the first 160 participants of the ongoing ImmuneRACE study, and fewer than 1,500 subjects contributed by 6 global collaborators. Sample metadata almost always included a de-identified subject ID, COVID-19 status, age in years and sex. HLA class I and class II types, where available, came from metadata supplied by the sample provider rather than from assay-based typing. The paper's findings and limits, for the study overall: Clinical and demographic metadata were provided uncurated, with the amount varying by source and participant.

The collaborating institutions used their own protocols to collect whole blood in K2EDTA tubes. Collaborator samples were shipped for TCRbeta analysis as frozen whole blood, isolated PBMCs, or DNA extracted from either sample type. V has 5 bases trimmed and J has 7 bases trimmed; junction bases matching no gene number 3. Taken from the germline V gene, the CDR1 and CDR2 loops are MNHEY and SVGAGI. The CDR3 has 14 amino acids, counting the end cysteine and phenylalanine. The only DNA kept is the CDR3, 42 bases in frame from the first base. TCRbeta CDR3 regions were amplified from genomic DNA using the immunoSEQ Assay, a bias-controlled multiplex PCR. The original pipeline was this. Within the assay, amplification of reference gene primers was used to estimate how many nucleated cells each sample contained. To quantify the absolute abundance of each unique TCRbeta CDR3 rearrangement, sequence reads were collapsed and filtered. For each sample, productive Simpson clonality was calculated by taking the square root of Simpson's diversity index across productive rearrangements. TCRdb's version of the immuneACCESS table is confined to in-frame rearrangements and falls short of the full clone set. An unresolved V gene accounts for under half of the shortfall where checked; the remainder is of unknown origin. The DNA gave D and trimming, while V, J and clone size come from that table. Counted in this sample were approximately 170,000 clones; 65% to 80% of them appeared once. The top ten clones comprise approximately 13% of the sample.

The chain is encoded by TRBV6-5 joined to TRBJ1-6; 9 central bases correspond to TRBD1. This TCR derives from a woman aged 50 to 65 with acute or convalescent COVID-19. The specimen was peripheral blood. This receptor has the CDR3 CASSQTGGNSPLHF. In nucleotides, the sequence is TGTGCCAGCAGTCAGACAGGGGGAAATTCACCCCTCCACTTT.